Listed below are T cell receptor beta chains from one sample, sequenced in a study of metastatic and nonmetastatic thyroid tumors. From the PCR reads, TCRdb re-called clones with MiXCR. This table holds about 3,900 clones, around a third found once. The sample comprised tumor tissue. The receptors were gathered from a female donor with papillary thyroid cancer or a benign thyroid nodule (not recorded which). Some clones in this sample may be carry-over from other donors' samples. Both conserved end residues are part of each CDR3. Each record gives: CDR3 protein, CDR3 DNA, V gene, clone size, J gene, D gene. A D gene is named only where the DNA matches it firmly. Clone size is stated in some rows and not others, as once, few, many or a class when expanded.

CASSPDDGETRGIYEQYF | TGTGCCAGCAGTCCGGATGACGGGGAAACCAGAGGGATCTACGAGCAGTACTTC | TRBV12-3/TRBV12-4 | . | TRBJ2-7 | .
CASSPRQATGELFF | TGCGCCAGCAGCCCCAGACAGGCAACCGGGGAGCTGTTTTTT | TRBV5-1 | . | TRBJ2-2 | .
CSANGEGTSGYNEQFF | TGCAGTGCTAATGGAGAAGGGACTAGCGGTTACAATGAGCAGTTCTTC | TRBV20-1 | . | TRBJ2-1 | TRBD2
CASSIPGPGNSPLHF | TGTGCCAGCAGTATCCCGGGCCCCGGGAATTCACCCCTCCACTTT | TRBV28 | . | TRBJ1-6 | .
CASSPTGINEKLFF | TGTGCCAGCAGCCCGACAGGGATAAATGAAAAACTGTTTTTT | TRBV3-1 | . | TRBJ1-4 | TRBD1
CASSLDPAGNEQFF | TGTGCCAGCAGCTTGGACCCGGCGGGGAATGAGCAGTTCTTC | TRBV7-2 | . | TRBJ2-1 | .
CASSSSGTGFPTQYF | TGTGCCAGCAGCTCCTCCGGGACAGGGTTTCCTACGCAGTATTTT | TRBV9 | . | TRBJ2-3 | TRBD1
CASSFSEGAYNEQFF | TGTGCCAGCAGCTTTAGCGAGGGGGCCTACAATGAGCAGTTCTTC | TRBV27 | few | TRBJ2-1 | .
CASTQSHGRYGYTF | TGTGCCAGCACCCAATCTCATGGCCGTTATGGCTACACCTTC | TRBV6-2/TRBV6-3 | few | TRBJ1-2 | .
CASSLGFGGSYEQYF | TGTGCCAGCAGCTTAGGTTTCGGGGGCTCCTACGAGCAGTACTTC | TRBV11-2 | hyperexpanded | TRBJ2-7 | .
CASNLRQGPYEHYF | TGTGCCAGCAACTTAAGACAGGGCCCCTACGAGCATTACTTC | TRBV27 | few | TRBJ2-7 | TRBD1
CAINGGNNQPQHF | TGTGCCATCAACGGTGGGAACAATCAGCCCCAGCATTTT | TRBV10-3 | few | TRBJ1-5 | .
CASSYSGVSYNEQFF | TGTGCCAGCAGCTACTCGGGAGTTTCCTACAATGAGCAGTTCTTC | TRBV9 | . | TRBJ2-1 | .
CASSFSGGGSTDTQYF | TGTGCCAGCAGCTTCTCCGGCGGGGGCAGCACAGATACGCAGTATTTT | TRBV28 | . | TRBJ2-3 | .
CATSDLDRYNEQFF | TGTGCCACCAGTGACCTGGACAGGTACAATGAGCAGTTCTTC | TRBV24-1 | . | TRBJ2-1 | TRBD1
CASTLGGTRTYNEQFF | TGCGCCAGCACTCTGGGGGGCACTAGGACCTACAATGAGCAGTTCTTC | TRBV5-1 | once | TRBJ2-1 | .
CASSWTSGALNEQFF | TGTGCCAGCAGTTGGACTAGCGGAGCTCTCAATGAGCAGTTCTTC | TRBV28 | . | TRBJ2-1 | TRBD2
CASSNQGKGYEQYF | TGTGCCAGTAGTAACCAGGGGAAAGGGTACGAGCAGTACTTC | TRBV19 | few | TRBJ2-7 | .
CAISESRSRFF | TGTGCCATCAGTGAGTCTAGGAGTCGGTTCTTC | TRBV10-3 | . | TRBJ2-5 | .
CARGLAVSTGELFF | TGTGCCAGGGGACTAGCGGTATCCACCGGGGAGCTGTTTTTT | TRBV7-2 | . | TRBJ2-2 | TRBD2
CASSSEQGNTEAFF | TGCGCCAGCAGCTCTGAACAGGGGAACACTGAAGCTTTCTTT | TRBV5-1 | . | TRBJ1-1 | .
CASSLASSEQYF | TGTGCCAGCAGCTTAGCTAGCTCCGAGCAGTACTTC | TRBV7-2 | few | TRBJ2-7 | .
CASSLGESGTEAFF | TGTGCCAGCAGCTTAGGAGAGAGCGGCACTGAAGCTTTCTTT | TRBV11-3 | . | TRBJ1-1 | .
CASTRAVAGNTGELFF | TGCGCCAGCACCCGCGCTGTAGCGGGGAACACCGGGGAGCTGTTTTTT | TRBV4-3 | . | TRBJ2-2 | TRBD2
CASRAGGAGTDTQYF | TGTGCCAGCAGAGCAGGGGGCGCAGGCACAGATACGCAGTATTTT | TRBV6-1 | few | TRBJ2-3 | TRBD1
CASSSPGYSSYEQYF | TGTGCCAGCAGTTCTCCAGGCTATAGCTCCTACGAGCAGTACTTC | TRBV27 | few | TRBJ2-7 | .
CASSRLAGSYNEQFF | TGTGCCAGCAGCCGACTAGCGGGTAGTTACAATGAGCAGTTCTTC | TRBV11-2 | . | TRBJ2-1 | TRBD2
CASSSWDQSYGYTF | TGTGCCAGCAGTTCCTGGGACCAGTCCTATGGCTACACCTTC | TRBV28 | few | TRBJ1-2 | .
CASSLGGVGYYNEQFF | TGTGCCAGCAGCTTAGGAGGGGTCGGGTACTACAATGAGCAGTTCTTC | TRBV11-2 | . | TRBJ2-1 | .
CASSSGSGANVLTF | TGTGCCAGCAGTTCAGGGTCTGGGGCCAACGTCCTGACTTTC | TRBV6-1 | . | TRBJ2-6 | .
CAATGVPGWNEQFF | TGTGCCGCCACAGGGGTCCCCGGCTGGAATGAGCAGTTCTTC | TRBV6-1 | . | TRBJ2-1 | TRBD1